Listed below are T cell receptor beta chains from one sample, sequenced in a study of blood T cell repertoires in COVID-19. Sequencing used immunoSEQ multiplex PCR; TCRdb keeps in-frame clones, though not all of them. The sample lists about 82,000 clones, around 80% occurring once. The sample was peripheral blood. The source is a man between 60 and 70 years old with COVID-19, enrolled during active disease. The CDR3 runs from the conserved cysteine through the conserved F or W. The D gene is left open where the match is weak. Only part of the rows carry a size: once, few, many, or a class if the clone is expanded.

V gene: TRBV29-1; clone size: NA; D gene: TRBD1; J gene: TRBJ1-1; CDR3 DNA: TGCAGCGTTGAGCAACAGGGGAGGTTGGGTGAAGCTTTCTTT; CDR3 protein: CSVEQQGRLGEAFF
V gene: TRBV2; clone size: NA; D gene: TRBD2; J gene: TRBJ2-1; CDR3 DNA: TGTGCCAGCAGGTCGGCTAGCGGACACAATGAGCAGTTCTTC; CDR3 protein: CASRSASGHNEQFF
V gene: TRBV5-1; clone size: NA; D gene: TRBD1; J gene: TRBJ2-2; CDR3 DNA: TGCGCCAGCAGCTCCCAGGACAGGATGGACACCGGGGAGCTGTTTTTT; CDR3 protein: CASSSQDRMDTGELFF
V gene: TRBV5-5; clone size: few; D gene: NA; J gene: TRBJ1-4; CDR3 DNA: TGTGCCAGCAGCTTATATCAGGGAAGTACTCGCAATGAAAAACTGTTTTTT; CDR3 protein: CASSLYQGSTRNEKLFF
V gene: TRBV19; clone size: NA; D gene: NA; J gene: TRBJ2-5; CDR3 DNA: TGTGCCAGTAGTTCGAGACATGACCAAGAGACCCAGTACTTC; CDR3 protein: CASSSRHDQETQYF
V gene: TRBV6-5; clone size: NA; D gene: NA; J gene: TRBJ1-5; CDR3 DNA: TGTGCCAGCAGTTACTCTCTCACAGACAATCAGCCCCAGCATTTT; CDR3 protein: CASSYSLTDNQPQHF
V gene: TRBV6-5; clone size: NA; D gene: NA; J gene: TRBJ1-1; CDR3 DNA: TGTGCCAGCAGCCGCAAACAATACACTGAAGCTTTCTTT; CDR3 protein: CASSRKQYTEAFF
V gene: TRBV6-5; clone size: once; D gene: NA; J gene: TRBJ1-5; CDR3 DNA: TGTGCCAGCAGTTACGGGAGCGGAGGGGGCAATCAGCCCCAGCATTTT; CDR3 protein: CASSYGSGGGNQPQHF
V gene: TRBV5-1; clone size: NA; D gene: NA; J gene: TRBJ2-7; CDR3 DNA: TGCGCCAGCAGCTTGCAGGGATCCAACGAGCAGTACTTC; CDR3 protein: CASSLQGSNEQYF
V gene: TRBV15; clone size: NA; D gene: NA; J gene: TRBJ2-7; CDR3 DNA: TGTGCCACCAGCAGAGAGCGCAGGGGCTACGAGCAGTACTTC; CDR3 protein: CATSRERRGYEQYF
V gene: TRBV7-2; clone size: few; D gene: TRBD2; J gene: TRBJ2-2; CDR3 DNA: TGTGCCAGCAGCTTATGGCCGGGGGGGAACACCGGGGAGCTGTTTTTT; CDR3 protein: CASSLWPGGNTGELFF
V gene: TRBV6-5; clone size: NA; D gene: TRBD2; J gene: TRBJ2-1; CDR3 DNA: TGTGCCAGCCGGGGGGGAGCCTACAATGAGCAGTTCTTC; CDR3 protein: CASRGGAYNEQFF
V gene: TRBV30; clone size: once; D gene: NA; J gene: TRBJ2-6; CDR3 DNA: TGTGCCTGGAGTGTGGGGGGTGGGGCCAACGTCCTGACTTTC; CDR3 protein: CAWSVGGGANVLTF
V gene: TRBV7-3; clone size: NA; D gene: NA; J gene: TRBJ1-3; CDR3 DNA: TGTGCCAGCAGCCAGGGTTACTCTGGAAACACCATATATTTT; CDR3 protein: CASSQGYSGNTIYF
V gene: TRBV6-5; clone size: NA; D gene: NA; J gene: TRBJ1-4; CDR3 DNA: TGTGCCAGCAGTTTCTTAAGCCCTACAACTAATGAAAAACTGTTTTTT; CDR3 protein: CASSFLSPTTNEKLFF
V gene: TRBV9; clone size: NA; D gene: NA; J gene: TRBJ2-5; CDR3 DNA: TGTGCCAGCAGCGTACGCGGACAAGAGACCCAGTACTTC; CDR3 protein: CASSVRGQETQYF
V gene: TRBV7-9; clone size: NA; D gene: TRBD1; J gene: TRBJ1-1; CDR3 DNA: TGTGCCAGCAGCGAGACAGGGGGCCACACTGAAGCTTTCTTT; CDR3 protein: CASSETGGHTEAFF
V gene: TRBV3-1/TRBV3-2; clone size: NA; D gene: TRBD1; J gene: TRBJ1-1; CDR3 DNA: TGTGCCAGCAGCCAAGGGTCCGGGACAGGGAAGGTCTTCTTT; CDR3 protein: CASSQGSGTGKVFF
V gene: TRBV9; clone size: NA; D gene: TRBD2; J gene: TRBJ2-5; CDR3 DNA: TGTGCCAGCAGCGCGACGGTCCTAGCGGGAGGTAACCAGTACTTC; CDR3 protein: CASSATVLAGGNQYF
V gene: TRBV6-5; clone size: NA; D gene: NA; J gene: TRBJ1-2; CDR3 DNA: TGTGCCAGCACCGGGCAGGGCTCTCACTATGGCTACACCTTC; CDR3 protein: CASTGQGSHYGYTF
V gene: TRBV12-3/TRBV12-4; clone size: NA; D gene: NA; J gene: TRBJ1-1; CDR3 DNA: TGTGCCAGCATCAACTGGTTAACGGGGGCTTTCTTT; CDR3 protein: CASINWLTGAFF
V gene: TRBV7-8; clone size: NA; D gene: NA; J gene: TRBJ2-1; CDR3 DNA: TGTGCCAGCAGGCCTCAAGCCCAAAGCTCCTACAATGAGCAGTTCTTC; CDR3 protein: CASRPQAQSSYNEQFF
V gene: TRBV11-3; clone size: NA; D gene: NA; J gene: TRBJ2-1; CDR3 DNA: TGTGCCAGCAGCCCGAACGCCGGGTATTACAATGAGCAGTTCTTC; CDR3 protein: CASSPNAGYYNEQFF
V gene: TRBV27; clone size: few; D gene: NA; J gene: TRBJ1-5; CDR3 DNA: TGTGCCAGCAGTTTATTGACGGCGGGCCAGCCCCAGCATTTT; CDR3 protein: CASSLLTAGQPQHF
V gene: TRBV9; clone size: NA; D gene: NA; J gene: TRBJ1-3; CDR3 DNA: TGTGCCAGCAGCGTAGCTTCGGGGGCTGGAAACACCATATATTTT; CDR3 protein: CASSVASGAGNTIYF
V gene: TRBV3-1/TRBV3-2; clone size: few; D gene: TRBD1; J gene: TRBJ1-1; CDR3 DNA: TGTGCCAGCAGCCAAGATCTATTACAGGGGGCGCAAGTCACTGAAGCTTTCTTT; CDR3 protein: CASSQDLLQGAQVTEAFF
V gene: TRBV20-1; clone size: NA; D gene: TRBD1; J gene: TRBJ2-1; CDR3 DNA: TGCAGTGCGAAGGGGGCCAATGAGCAGTTCTTC; CDR3 protein: CSAKGANEQFF
V gene: TRBV6-5; clone size: NA; D gene: NA; J gene: TRBJ2-1; CDR3 DNA: TGTGCCAGCAGGGTTACAGGGAACAATGAGCAGTTCTTC; CDR3 protein: CASRVTGNNEQFF
V gene: TRBV27; clone size: NA; D gene: NA; J gene: TRBJ1-2; CDR3 DNA: TGTGCCAGCAGGAGGACATCCACTACAGGACGTTATGGCTACACCTTC; CDR3 protein: CASRRTSTTGRYGYTF
V gene: TRBV3-1/TRBV3-2; clone size: NA; D gene: NA; J gene: TRBJ2-5; CDR3 DNA: TGTGCCAGCAGCACTCAAGAGACCCAGTACTTC; CDR3 protein: CASSTQETQYF
V gene: TRBV6-5; clone size: NA; D gene: TRBD2; J gene: TRBJ2-5; CDR3 DNA: TGTGCCAGCAAGAGCGGGGGGGCCGGAGAGACCCAGTACTTC; CDR3 protein: CASKSGGAGETQYF
V gene: TRBV30; clone size: once; D gene: NA; J gene: TRBJ1-1; CDR3 DNA: TGTGCCTGGACGTCGGGGATGAACACTGAAGCTTTCTTT; CDR3 protein: CAWTSGMNTEAFF
V gene: TRBV19; clone size: NA; D gene: TRBD1; J gene: TRBJ2-6; CDR3 DNA: TGTGCCAGTAAATATTCAGGGGGAATAGGAGGGGCCAACGTCCTGACTTTC; CDR3 protein: CASKYSGGIGGANVLTF
V gene: TRBV20-1; clone size: once; D gene: NA; J gene: TRBJ1-4; CDR3 DNA: TGCAGTGCTAGTCAAGATGCAAACAGGGCGGGTAATGAAAAACTGTTTTTT; CDR3 protein: CSASQDANRAGNEKLFF
V gene: TRBV20-1; clone size: NA; D gene: TRBD2; J gene: TRBJ2-1; CDR3 DNA: TGCAGTGCTAGTCGAGCTAGCGGCCCCTCGAGCTCCTACAATGAGCAGTTCTTC; CDR3 protein: CSASRASGPSSSYNEQFF
V gene: TRBV4-3; clone size: NA; D gene: NA; J gene: TRBJ2-7; CDR3 DNA: TGCGCCAGCAGCCCAAATGTCCTGGGCGGGGACGCCTACGAGCAGTACTTC; CDR3 protein: CASSPNVLGGDAYEQYF
V gene: TRBV29-1; clone size: NA; D gene: NA; J gene: TRBJ2-1; CDR3 DNA: TGCAGCGTTTTTCTCAATGAGCAGTTCTTC; CDR3 protein: CSVFLNEQFF
V gene: TRBV18; clone size: NA; D gene: NA; J gene: TRBJ2-5; CDR3 DNA: TGTGCCAGCTCAAAGGCGGAGCCCAAAGAGACCCAGTACTTC; CDR3 protein: CASSKAEPKETQYF